Below, one T cell receptor (beta chain) is given with its context. Data came from immunoSEQ multiplex PCR; TCRdb stores just in-frame clones and leaves some out. Among fewer than 13,000 clones, roughly 94% were seen once, and the ten largest hold roughly 7%. This entry is derived from a study of technical replicates of blood from a few donors. Germline lookup yields CDR1 SNHLY and CDR2 FYNNEI. CDR3 length: 11 amino acids. V was clipped by 6 bases and J by 6 bases, with 7 bases between them. The TCR comes from a human donor in good health. Sequenced sample: PBMCs. V usage is TRBV2 and J usage is TRBJ2-3; no clear D gene. The CDR3 reads CASSSADTQYF. The CDR3, as DNA: TGTGCCAGCAGCTCAGCGGATACGCAGTATTTT.